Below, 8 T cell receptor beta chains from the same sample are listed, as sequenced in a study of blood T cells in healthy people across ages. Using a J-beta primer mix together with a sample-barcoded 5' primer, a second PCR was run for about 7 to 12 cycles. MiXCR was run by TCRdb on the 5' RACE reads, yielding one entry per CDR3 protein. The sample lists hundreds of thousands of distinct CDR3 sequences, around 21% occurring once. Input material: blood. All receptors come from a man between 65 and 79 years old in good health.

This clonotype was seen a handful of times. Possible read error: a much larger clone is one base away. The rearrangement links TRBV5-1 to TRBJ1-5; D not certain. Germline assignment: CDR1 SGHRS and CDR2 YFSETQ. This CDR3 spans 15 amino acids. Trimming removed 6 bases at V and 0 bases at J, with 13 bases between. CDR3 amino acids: CASILTGNSNQPQHF. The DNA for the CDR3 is TGCGCCAGCATTCTAACCGGGAATAGCAATCAGCCCCAGCATTTT. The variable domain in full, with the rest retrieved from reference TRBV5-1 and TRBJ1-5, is KAGVTQTPRYLIKTRGQQVTLSCSPISGHRSVSWYQQTPGQGLQFLFEYFSETQRNKGNFPGRFSGRQFSNSRSEMNVSTLELGDSALYLCASILTGNSNQPQHFGDGTRLSIL.

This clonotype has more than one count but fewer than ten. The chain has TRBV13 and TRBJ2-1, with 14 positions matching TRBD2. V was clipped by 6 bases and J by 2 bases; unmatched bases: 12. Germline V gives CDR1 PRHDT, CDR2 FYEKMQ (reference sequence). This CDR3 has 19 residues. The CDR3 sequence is CASREDRGLAGATYNEQFF. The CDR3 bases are TGTGCCAGCAGGGAGGACAGGGGACTAGCGGGAGCCACCTACAATGAGCAGTTCTTC.

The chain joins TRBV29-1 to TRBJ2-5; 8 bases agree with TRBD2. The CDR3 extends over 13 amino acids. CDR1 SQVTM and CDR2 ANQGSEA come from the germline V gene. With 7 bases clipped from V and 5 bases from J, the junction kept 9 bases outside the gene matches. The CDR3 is CSATAGVDETQYF. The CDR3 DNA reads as TGCAGCGCCACAGCGGGAGTTGACGAGACCCAGTACTTC.

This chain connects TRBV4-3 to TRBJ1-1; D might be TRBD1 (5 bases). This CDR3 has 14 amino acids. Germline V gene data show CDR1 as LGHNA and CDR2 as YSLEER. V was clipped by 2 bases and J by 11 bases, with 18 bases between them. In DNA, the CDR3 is TGCGCCAGCAGCCAACCAGGGAGCGGGGATGAGGCTTTCTTT. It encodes CASSQPGSGDEAFF.

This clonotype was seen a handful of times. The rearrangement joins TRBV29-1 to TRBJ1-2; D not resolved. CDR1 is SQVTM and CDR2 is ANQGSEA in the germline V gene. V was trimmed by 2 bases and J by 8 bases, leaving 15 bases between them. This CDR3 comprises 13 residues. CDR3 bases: TGCAGCGTTGAACCGGGCCAAATAGCGGGCTACACCTTC. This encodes CSVEPGQIAGYTF.

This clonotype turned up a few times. The CDR3 DNA sequence: TGTGCCAGCATCTCTCGGGCTAGCTCTGGAAACACCATATATTTT. It is translated as CASISRASSGNTIYF. The gene calls are TRBV6-4 and TRBJ1-3; D is ambiguous. The V and J ends lost 7 bases and 0 bases respectively, with 13 bases between them. Germline CDR1 is MRHNA and CDR2 is SNTAGT. The CDR3 covers 15 residues.

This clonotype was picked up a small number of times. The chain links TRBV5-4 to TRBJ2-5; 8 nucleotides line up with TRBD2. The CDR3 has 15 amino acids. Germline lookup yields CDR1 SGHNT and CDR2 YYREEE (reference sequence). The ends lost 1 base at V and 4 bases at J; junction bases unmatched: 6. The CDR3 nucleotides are TGTGCCAGCAGCTTGAGTAGCGGGAAGCGAGAGACCCAGTACTTC. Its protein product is CASSLSSGKRETQYF.

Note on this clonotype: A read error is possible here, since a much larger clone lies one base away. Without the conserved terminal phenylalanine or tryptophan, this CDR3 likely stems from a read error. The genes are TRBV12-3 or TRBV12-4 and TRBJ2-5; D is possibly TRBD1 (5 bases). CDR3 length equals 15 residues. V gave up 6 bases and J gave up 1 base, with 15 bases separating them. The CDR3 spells CASSPIWGTQETQYL. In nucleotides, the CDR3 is TGTGCCAGCAGCCCTATATGGGGCACCCAAGAGACCCAGTACCTC.